Many counts were recorded for the clone carrying this T cell receptor (beta chain). The data belong to a study of identical twins. V was clipped by 4 bases and J by 6 bases, with 12 bases between them. The CDR3 runs 14 residues. The V gene's germline CDR1 is SEHNR and CDR2 FQNEAQ (reference sequence). TCRdb independently ran MiXCR on the 5' RACE reads; one entry per CDR3 protein. The data show about 920,000 distinct CDR3 sequences, with around an eighth seen just once and around 1.6% held by the top ten. These data were also reused for a study on yellow fever vaccine responses in identical twins.

The sequence came from a woman younger than 30 in good health. The sample taken for sequencing was PBMCs. The gene calls are TRBV7-9 and TRBJ2-2, with D possibly matching TRBD2 (5 bases). The CDR3 DNA follows: TGTGCCAGCAGCTCCCAACTAGTAGCCGGGGAGCTGTTTTTT. The encoded protein is CASSSQLVAGELFF.